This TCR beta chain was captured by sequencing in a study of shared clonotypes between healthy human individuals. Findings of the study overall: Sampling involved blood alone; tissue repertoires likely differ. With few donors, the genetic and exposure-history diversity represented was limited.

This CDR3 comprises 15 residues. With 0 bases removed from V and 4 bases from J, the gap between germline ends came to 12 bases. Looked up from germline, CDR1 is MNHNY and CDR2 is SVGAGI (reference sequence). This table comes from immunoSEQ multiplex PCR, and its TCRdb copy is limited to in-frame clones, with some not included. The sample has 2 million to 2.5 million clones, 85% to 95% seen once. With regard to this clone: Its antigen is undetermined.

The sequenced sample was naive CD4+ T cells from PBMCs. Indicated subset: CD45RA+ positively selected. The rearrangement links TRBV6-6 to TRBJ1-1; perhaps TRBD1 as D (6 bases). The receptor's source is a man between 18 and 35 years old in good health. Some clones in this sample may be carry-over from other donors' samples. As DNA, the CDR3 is TGTGCCAGCAGTTACTCCCGGACAGCCGGCACTGAAGCTTTCTTT. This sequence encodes CASSYSRTAGTEAFF.